Following are 5 T cell receptor beta chains from one sample sequenced in a study of T-cell memory formation after mild COVID-19. Each CDR3 protein gets one entry after TCRdb re-called the 5' RACE reads with MiXCR. In the table there are 400,000 to 500,000 distinct CDR3 sequences, approximately 20% of which are singletons. The sequencing sample was made of PBMCs or a T cell subset sorted from them (not recorded which). These receptors came from an adult woman who had mild COVID-19 (a few samples of this study predate the infection). Cell type and time point are not known.

The CDR3 here is CASSGPAISGNTIYF. The CDR3, as DNA: TGTGCCAGCAGCGGCCCCGCGATCTCTGGAAACACCATATATTTT. The V gene is TRBV7-9, the J gene TRBJ1-3; unclear D gene. The CDR3 is 15 amino acids. Looked up from germline, CDR1 is SEHNR and CDR2 is FQNEAQ (reference sequence). The V end lost 5 bases, the J end lost 0 bases, and 11 bases lay between the germline ends.

The rearrangement links TRBV20-1 to TRBJ1-5; no firm D call. The CDR3 extends over 14 amino acids. Germline V gives CDR1 DFQATT, CDR2 SNEGSKA (reference sequence). V was shortened by 0 bases and J by 2 bases, with 8 bases between the two germline ends. Here the CDR3 DNA reads TGCAGTGCTAGAGAGGAACTGGGCAATCAGCCCCAGCATTTT. The encoded protein is CSAREELGNQPQHF.

The chain uses TRBV12-3 or TRBV12-4 and TRBJ1-1, with D possibly matching TRBD1 (5 bases). This CDR3 comprises 13 residues. Trimming cost V 6 bases and J 4 bases, with 12 bases left between them. The CDR3 reads CASRGPLGTEAFF. DNA of the CDR3: TGTGCCAGCAGGGGGCCCCTCGGCACTGAAGCTTTCTTT.

In its sample, this clonotype was seen a few times. V usage is TRBV28 and J usage is TRBJ2-1; D is perhaps TRBD1 (5 bases). CDR1 is MDHEN, CDR2 SYDVKM, per germline. The CDR3 is made up of 14 amino acids. The V end lost 3 bases, the J end lost 7 bases, and 13 bases lay between the germline ends. The CDR3 DNA reads as TGTGCCAGCAGTTTCCCCCCAGGGATGAATGAGCAGTTCTTC. Its translation is CASSFPPGMNEQFF.

The chain has TRBV15 and TRBJ2-7, with 7 nucleotides matching TRBD2. CDR3 length: 14 residues. Germline V gene lookup returns CDR1 LNHNV and CDR2 YYDKDF (reference sequence). V gave up 0 bases and J gave up 6 bases; unmatched junction bases: 5. CDR3 sequence (DNA): TGTGCCACCAGCAGAGATGGGCGGGGGAGCGAGCAGTACTTC. As protein: CATSRDGRGSEQYF.